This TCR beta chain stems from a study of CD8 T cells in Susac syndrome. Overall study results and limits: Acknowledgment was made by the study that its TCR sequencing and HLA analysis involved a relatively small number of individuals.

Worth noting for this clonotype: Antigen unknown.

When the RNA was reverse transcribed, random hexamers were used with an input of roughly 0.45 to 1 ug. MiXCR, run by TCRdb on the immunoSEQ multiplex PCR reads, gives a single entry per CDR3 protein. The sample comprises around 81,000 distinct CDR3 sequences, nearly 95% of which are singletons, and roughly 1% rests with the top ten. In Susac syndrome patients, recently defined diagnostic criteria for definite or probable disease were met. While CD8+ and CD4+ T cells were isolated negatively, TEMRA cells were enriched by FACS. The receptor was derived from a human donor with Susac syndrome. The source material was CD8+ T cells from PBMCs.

CDR3 sequence (DNA): TGTGCCAGCAGTTTAACTAGCGGCGTAGAGACCCAGTACTTC. It codes for CASSLTSGVETQYF. The rearrangement uses TRBV12-3 or TRBV12-4 and TRBJ2-5; TRBD2 matches at 8 bases. This CDR3 has 14 residues. J lost 4 bases, V lost 2 bases, and 3 bases had no gene match.